The 11 T cell receptor beta chains below all came from one sample that was sequenced in a study of blood T cell repertoires in COVID-19. Libraries were prepared by immunoSEQ multiplex PCR; TCRdb keeps only in-frame clonotypes and omits some of them. The repertoire includes about 150,000 clones, 70% to 85% of them detected once, and 0.63% sits in the top ten. Material for sequencing was peripheral blood. The source is a man aged 55 to 70 with COVID-19, enrolled during active disease.

The rearrangement links TRBV7-8 to TRBJ2-2; 8 bases are shared with TRBD1. There are 17 residues in the CDR3. Germline loops: CDR1 SGHVS, CDR2 FQNEAQ. Trimming removed 5 bases from V and 7 bases from J; junction bases left unmatched: 15. This CDR3 reads CASSQSLGQGGGGELFF. For the CDR3, the DNA is TGTGCCAGCAGCCAGAGTCTCGGACAGGGCGGTGGCGGGGAGCTGTTTTTT.

This clone was seen a handful of times. The V and J genes are TRBV6-6 and TRBJ1-1, with 8 bases fitting TRBD1. The CDR3 has 14 residues. The trim removed 7 bases at V and 10 bases at J, leaving 14 bases unmatched. The germline V gene encodes CDR1 MNHNY and CDR2 SVGAGI (reference sequence). Here the CDR3 reads CASKEGAIGTGAFF. CDR3 DNA: TGTGCCAGCAAGGAGGGGGCGATTGGGACAGGAGCTTTCTTT.

The chain has TRBV7-2 and TRBJ1-6; D not certain. Germline loops: CDR1 SGHTA, CDR2 FQGNSA. V gave up 6 bases and J gave up 7 bases, with 10 bases separating them. This CDR3 has 13 amino acids. The CDR3, as DNA: TGTGCCAGCAGAGGCGGTACGAATTCACCCCTCCACTTT. This codes for CASRGGTNSPLHF.

The CDR3 reads CASSRRGTGNTIYF. The CDR3 DNA reads as TGTGCCTCCTCAAGAAGGGGTACTGGAAACACCATATATTTT. The rearrangement links TRBV19 to TRBJ1-3; the D gene is possibly TRBD1 (5 bases). The CDR3 covers 14 residues. In germline, CDR1 is LNHDA, CDR2 SQIVND (reference sequence). Trimming removed 11 bases from V and 2 bases from J, with 16 bases in between.

The chain has TRBV7-9 and TRBJ1-5; TRBD1 matches 10 bases. Looked up from germline, CDR1 is SEHNR and CDR2 is FQNEAQ (reference sequence). This CDR3 comprises 16 residues. Unmatched junction bases numbered 6, after V lost 2 bases and J lost 5 bases. The CDR3: CASSLMTGGMDQPQHF. The CDR3 DNA is TGTGCCAGCAGCTTAATGACAGGGGGCATGGATCAGCCCCAGCATTTT. Full variable domain (outside the CDR3, taken from reference TRBV7-9 and TRBJ1-5): DTGVSQNPRHKITKRGQNVTFRCDPISEHNRLYWYRQTLGQGPEFLTYFQNEAQLEKSRLLSDRFSAERPKGSFSTLEIQRTEQGDSAMYLCASSLMTGGMDQPQHFGDGTRLSIL.

This rearrangement joins TRBV4-3 to TRBJ1-1; tentative D call: TRBD1 (5 bases). CDR3 length: 15 residues. Per germline, CDR1 LGHNA and CDR2 YSLEER. With 0 bases removed from V and 4 bases from J, the gap between germline ends came to 12 bases. CDR3 sequence reads: CASSQDHVGGTEAFF. CDR3 DNA: TGCGCCAGCAGCCAAGATCATGTCGGGGGCACTGAAGCTTTCTTT.

This chain joins TRBV24-1 and TRBJ1-2; D is ambiguous. The V and J ends lost 5 bases and 2 bases respectively, with 14 bases between them. The germline V gene encodes CDR1 KGHDR and CDR2 SFDVKD. The CDR3 is 15 residues long. DNA for the CDR3: TGTGCCACCAGTGGTCTTCAACCGGGAAACTATGGCTACACCTTC. This encodes CATSGLQPGNYGYTF.

The genes are TRBV6-5 and TRBJ2-2; TRBD1 might be the D (5 bases). The CDR3 is made up of 16 amino acids. V lost 0 bases and J 3 bases, leaving 11 bases between the germline ends. The V gene's germline CDR1 is MNHEY and CDR2 SVGAGI. CDR3 sequence: CASSYSRTGDTGELFF. CDR3 coding DNA: TGTGCCAGCAGTTACTCGCGTACAGGAGACACCGGGGAGCTGTTTTTT.

The gene calls are TRBV9 and TRBJ1-5; 8 bases line up with TRBD1. The V gene's germline CDR1 is SGDLS and CDR2 YYNGEE. After removal of 2 bases from V and 2 bases from J, the junction contained 6 bases not matched to a gene. The CDR3 extends over 16 amino acids. CDR3 sequence reads: CASSVGQGGGNQPQHF. DNA of the CDR3: TGTGCCAGCAGCGTCGGACAGGGAGGAGGCAATCAGCCCCAGCATTTT.

This chain connects TRBV19 to TRBJ1-3; D is unclear. The V and J ends lost 3 bases and 2 bases respectively, with 8 bases between them. Germline CDR1 reads LNHDA; CDR2 reads SQIVND (reference sequence). CDR3 length: 14 residues. The CDR3 here is CASSMKRAGNTIYF. CDR3 sequence (DNA): TGTGCCAGTAGTATGAAGAGGGCTGGAAACACCATATATTTT.

The V call is TRBV7-9, the J call TRBJ1-4; D is undetermined. Germline loops: CDR1 SEHNR, CDR2 FQNEAQ (reference sequence). Trimming removed 4 bases from V and 6 bases from J, with 3 bases in between. This CDR3 is built from 11 residues. CDR3 DNA sequence: TGTGCCAGCAGCTCGGATGAAAAACTGTTTTTT. Translating gives CASSSDEKLFF.